One sample yielded the 25 T cell receptor beta chains listed below, sequenced in a study of monozygotic twins with inflammatory bowel disease. After re-calling the 5' RACE reads, TCRdb lists one entry per CDR3 protein, DNA absent. The specimen's table records about 450,000 distinct CDR3 sequences. The sequenced material came from blood. The receptors come from a human donor with ulcerative colitis or Crohn's disease, or a healthy co-twin of an affected twin (not recorded which).

This chain joins TRBV7-9 and TRBJ2-1. The CDR3 has 16 amino acids. Germline lookup yields CDR1 SEHNR and CDR2 FQNEAQ (reference sequence). Here the CDR3 reads CASSFSGRPSYNEQFF.

The gene calls are TRBV20-1 and TRBJ2-4. The CDR3 length is 13 residues. Germline V CDR1 and CDR2: DFQATT, SNEGSKA (reference sequence). CDR3: CSASSLTKNIQYF.

V usage is TRBV7-9 and J usage is TRBJ2-1. The CDR3 length is 11 residues. In germline, CDR1 is SEHNR, CDR2 FQNEAQ (reference sequence). CDR3 sequence: CASTFNNEQFF.

The chain couples TRBV7-2 to TRBJ2-7; there is no DNA to check the TCRdb D call of TRBD1. This CDR3 spans 15 amino acids. The V gene's germline CDR1 is SGHTA and CDR2 FQGNSA. This CDR3 reads CASSYSGRGPYEQYF.

The chain uses TRBV5-8 and TRBJ2-1; no DNA is available, so the TRBD1 call from TCRdb remains unchecked. CDR1 and CDR2 from the germline V gene are SGHTS and YDEGEE. The CDR3 is made up of 15 amino acids. The CDR3 sequence is CASSLFLGQNNEQFF. The entire variable domain, with the rest obtained from reference TRBV5-8 and TRBJ2-1, is as follows: EAGVTQSPTHLIKTRGQQATLRCSPISGHTSVYWYQQALGLGLQFLLWYDEGEERNRGNFPPRFSGRQFPNYSSELNVNALELEDSALYLCASSLFLGQNNEQFFGPGTRLTVL.

This sequence joins TRBV7-9 and TRBJ2-3. CDR3 length: 13 residues. Germline V lookup: CDR1 SEHNR, CDR2 FQNEAQ (reference sequence). This chain's CDR3 is CASSSLEADTQYF. The complete variable domain, with remaining parts taken from reference TRBV7-9 and TRBJ2-3, reads DTGVSQNPRHKITKRGQNVTFRCDPISEHNRLYWYRQTLGQGPEFLTYFQNEAQLEKSRLLSDRFSAERPKGSFSTLEIQRTEQGDSAMYLCASSSLEADTQYFGPGTRLTVL.

CDR3 residues: CSVGGRETQYF. The rearrangement joins TRBV29-1 to TRBJ2-5; TCRdb outputs TRBD2, but without DNA this stays unchecked. The CDR3 loop spans 11 amino acids. Per the germline V gene, CDR1 is SQVTM and CDR2 is ANQGSEA. Supplemented by reference TRBV29-1 and TRBJ2-5, the full variable domain reads SAVISQKPSRDICQRGTSLTIQCQVDSQVTMMFWYRQQPGQSLTLIATANQGSEATYESGFVIDKFPISRPNLTFSTLTVSNMSPEDSSIYLCSVGGRETQYFGPGTRLLVL.

This chain connects TRBV7-2 to TRBJ2-7; TCRdb proposes TRBD1, but this gene call is untestable without DNA. CDR1 and CDR2 from the germline V gene are SGHTA and FQGNSA. This CDR3 comprises 13 residues. CDR3 residues: CASRLTGFHEQYF.

The chain joins TRBV3-1 to TRBJ2-1. CDR3 length: 14 residues. CDR1 is LGHDT, CDR2 YNNKEL, per germline (reference sequence). The CDR3 sequence: CASSQSPGSNEQFF.

The chain carries TRBV7-8 and TRBJ2-5; TCRdb proposes TRBD2, but this gene call is untestable without DNA. Germline values: CDR1 SGHVS, CDR2 FQNEAQ. This CDR3 has 14 residues. CDR3 residues: CASSYPGLAETQYF.

The V and J genes are TRBV7-9 and TRBJ2-5; checking the TCRdb D call of TRBD2 is not possible without DNA. Germline assignment: CDR1 SEHNR and CDR2 FQNEAQ (reference sequence). This CDR3 has 13 amino acids. The CDR3 sequence: CASSGGPGETQYF.

J is TRBJ1-1 and V is TRBV20-1; TCRdb outputs TRBD1, but without DNA this stays unchecked. The CDR3 contains 17 residues. The germline V gene encodes CDR1 DFQATT and CDR2 SNEGSKA (reference sequence). The chain's CDR3 is CSARAMMGVTGGTEAFF.

V usage is TRBV7-9 and J usage is TRBJ1-5. Germline V CDR1 and CDR2: SEHNR, FQNEAQ (reference sequence). The CDR3 is 12 amino acids. The CDR3 loop is CASSPADQPQHF.

The V and J genes are TRBV5-4 and TRBJ1-1; TCRdb outputs TRBD1, but without DNA this stays unchecked. This CDR3 has 13 residues. Germline V lookup: CDR1 SGHNT, CDR2 YYREEE (reference sequence). The CDR3 loop reads CASSGKGNTEAFF.

V is TRBV4-1 and J is TRBJ2-1; TCRdb's D call of TRBD1 is untestable without DNA. Germline V gene sequence: CDR1 MGHRA, CDR2 YSYEKL. The length of the CDR3 is 15 residues. This CDR3 is CASSQGAGSYNEQFF.

The chain couples TRBV25-1 to TRBJ2-2; TCRdb's D call, TRBD1, is unchecked because there is no DNA. This CDR3 region has 17 residues. CDR1 and CDR2 (germline): MGHDK, SYGVNS. The CDR3 sequence: CASSALGAGGNTGELFF.

The gene calls are TRBV2 and TRBJ1-2. The CDR3 length is 14 residues. From germline, CDR1 is SNHLY and CDR2 FYNNEI. This CDR3 reads CASKEEWERYGYTF.

This chain links TRBV4-1 with TRBJ1-1; TCRdb designates TRBD1, a call that cannot be tested without DNA. Germline assignment: CDR1 MGHRA and CDR2 YSYEKL. This CDR3 comprises 14 residues. The CDR3 spells CASSQDEDRGGAFF.

This chain joins TRBV29-1 and TRBJ2-7; TCRdb proposes TRBD2, but this gene call is untestable without DNA. The CDR3 runs to 14 residues. Germline assignment: CDR1 SQVTM and CDR2 ANQGSEA. CDR3 residues: CSVEAAGETYEQYF.

This chain uses TRBV20-1 with TRBJ2-1; no DNA is available, so the TRBD1 call from TCRdb remains unchecked. CDR3 length: 13 residues. Germline assignment: CDR1 DFQATT and CDR2 SNEGSKA (reference sequence). CDR3 amino acids: CSALRRGGNEQFF.

The J gene is TRBJ2-3, the V gene TRBV5-1; TCRdb's D gene call, TRBD2, goes unchecked for lack of DNA. Germline V gives CDR1 SGHRS, CDR2 YFSETQ. The CDR3 extends over 17 amino acids. This CDR3 reads CASSVMTSGISTDTQYF.

The chain carries TRBV2 and TRBJ2-5. The V gene's germline CDR1 is SNHLY and CDR2 FYNNEI. The CDR3 contains 13 residues. CDR3 sequence: CASSVSQPETQYF.

The CDR3 loop reads CASSQTQVSYEQYF. The chain is built from TRBV4-1 and TRBJ2-7. Germline CDR1 and CDR2: MGHRA and YSYEKL. The CDR3 spans 14 residues.

This rearrangement joins TRBV7-9 to TRBJ1-1; the TRBD1 assignment by TCRdb is unverifiable without DNA. CDR1 and CDR2 from the germline V gene are SEHNR and FQNEAQ (reference sequence). The CDR3 covers 12 residues. The CDR3 sequence: CASSWGGTEAFF.

The CDR3 loop reads CASSGDRGSYNEQFF. This rearrangement joins TRBV7-3 to TRBJ2-1. This CDR3 region has 15 residues. The germline CDR1 and CDR2 sequences are SGHTA and FQGTGA.